These 31 T cell receptor beta chains came from one sample sequenced in a study of metastatic and nonmetastatic thyroid tumors (dated by TCRdb to 2018 to 2020). None of the patients had been given any treatment before thyroid surgery. Library generation was performed with PCR. The run used an Illumina HiSeq 4000. TCRdb reprocessing: public reads trimmed at Q25 with fastp, clones called with MiXCR, in-frame beta chains kept. The sample table holds several thousand clones, of which around 32% were seen once. The ten largest make up roughly 30% of the sample. Sequencing was carried out using adjacent normal tissue. The receptors here all came from a male donor with papillary thyroid cancer or a benign thyroid nodule (not recorded which). Some clones in this sample may be carry-over from other donors' samples.

The sample holds a few counts of this clone. CDR3 sequence: CASSPPGLLIYF. CDR3 bases: TGTGCCAGCAGTCCTCCGGGACTTCTGATCTACTTC. V usage is TRBV6-1 and J usage is TRBJ2-7, with a possible D match to TRBD2 (6 bases). This CDR3 contains 12 residues. CDR1 is MNHNS and CDR2 is SASEGT in the germline V gene. Deletions cut 5 bases from V and 13 bases from J, with 18 bases between.

V usage is TRBV5-1 and J usage is TRBJ1-1; D call uncertain. Germline V gene lookup returns CDR1 SGHRS and CDR2 YFSETQ. The CDR3 covers 14 residues. Between the trimmed V and J ends, which lost 4 bases and 5 bases, there was a span of 15 bases. The CDR3 DNA sequence: TGCGCCAGCAGCCTGGATTCAAAATGGACTGAAGCTTTCTTT. It encodes CASSLDSKWTEAFF. Full variable domain (rest looked up from reference TRBV5-1 and TRBJ1-1): KAGVTQTPRYLIKTRGQQVTLSCSPISGHRSVSWYQQTPGQGLQFLFEYFSETQRNKGNFPGRFSGRQFSNSRSEMNVSTLELGDSALYLCASSLDSKWTEAFFGQGTRLTVV.

This clone was detected a few times. This CDR3 reads CASSERWAGLGTDTQYF. CDR3 in DNA: TGTGCCAGCAGTGAAAGGTGGGCAGGGTTAGGGACAGATACGCAGTATTTT. This chain connects TRBV6-1 to TRBJ2-3, with D possibly matching TRBD1 (5 bases). The germline CDR1 and CDR2 sequences are MNHNS and SASEGT. Deletions cut 2 bases from V and 3 bases from J, with 18 bases between. CDR3 length: 17 amino acids.

The V and J genes are TRBV30 and TRBJ2-5; 7 bases match TRBD2. Germline-derived CDR1 and CDR2 are GTSNPN and SVGIG (reference sequence). This CDR3 contains 13 residues. Germline trimming cut 0 bases from V and 5 bases from J; bases unmatched to any gene: 3. Here the CDR3 DNA reads TGTGCCTGGAGTGTCGGGAGGACCGAGACCCAGTACTTC. It is translated as CAWSVGRTETQYF.

In this sample, this clone turned up a few times. This sequence joins TRBV6-1 and TRBJ1-1; D remains ambiguous. This CDR3 is built from 15 residues. The V gene lost 4 bases and the J gene lost 0 bases, with 12 bases spanning the gap. CDR1 is MNHNS, CDR2 SASEGT, per germline. The CDR3 DNA reads as TGTGCCAGCAGTGGATACGGCATTATGAACACTGAAGCTTTCTTT. Its translation is CASSGYGIMNTEAFF.

The table lists this clone with a few counts. The rearrangement joins TRBV27 to TRBJ2-7, with a weak D call TRBD1 (6 bases). Germline-derived CDR1 and CDR2 are MNHEY and SMNVEV (reference sequence). The CDR3 has 13 residues. V gave up 4 bases and J gave up 5 bases, with 12 bases separating them. The CDR3 sequence: CASSSSGVHEQYF. The CDR3 DNA sequence: TGTGCCAGCAGTTCTTCAGGGGTCCACGAGCAGTACTTC.

This clone was found a few times. The rearrangement uses TRBV12-3 or TRBV12-4 and TRBJ1-1; D possibly corresponds to TRBD1 (5 bases). Trimming cost V 3 bases and J 7 bases, with 9 bases left between them. The CDR3 consists of 12 residues. This CDR3 reads CASSFAGFEAFF. CDR3 DNA: TGTGCCAGCAGTTTTGCAGGGTTTGAAGCTTTCTTT.

This clone was observed a few times. V gene TRBV11-2 combines with J gene TRBJ2-7; the D gene is possibly TRBD2 (6 bases). Trimming shortened V by 0 bases and J by 2 bases, and 11 bases separated the two germline ends. Germline assignment: CDR1 SGHAT and CDR2 FQNNGV. The CDR3 loop spans 15 amino acids. In DNA form, the CDR3 reads TGTGCCAGCAGCTTAGATGGCGGGAAGGCCTACGAGCAGTACTTC. Its protein is CASSLDGGKAYEQYF.

The rearrangement uses TRBV20-1 and TRBJ2-7, with D perhaps matching TRBD1 (6 bases). Germline lookup yields CDR1 DFQATT and CDR2 SNEGSKA (reference sequence). The CDR3 is made up of 14 amino acids. The V gene lost 6 bases and the J gene lost 4 bases, with 19 bases spanning the gap. CDR3 DNA: TGCAGTGCATCAGGGGCCCCTCGCCTTTACGAGCAGTACTTC. It codes for CSASGAPRLYEQYF.

By sample fraction, this clone is medium-sized. Other DNA sequences in this specimen translate into the identical CDR3. The chain couples TRBV5-1 to TRBJ2-1; TRBD2 matches 9 bases. The CDR3 has 15 residues. Germline V CDR1 and CDR2: SGHRS, YFSETQ. The J segment lost 5 bases and the V segment lost 4 bases, leaving 7 bases of the junction unmatched. CDR3 in amino acids: CASSPLAGKNNEQFF. The CDR3 DNA reads TGCGCCAGCAGCCCCCTAGCGGGGAAAAACAATGAGCAGTTCTTC.

By share, this clone counts as medium-sized (0.01 to 0.1%). The chain has TRBV11-2 and TRBJ1-3; D not resolved. CDR1 is SGHAT, CDR2 FQNNGV, per germline. V was shortened by 0 bases and J by 0 bases, with 15 bases between the two germline ends. This CDR3 comprises 18 residues. The DNA for the CDR3 is TGTGCCAGCAGCTTAGATCAGCGTCAGTTTATCTCTGGAAACACCATATATTTT. Amino acids: CASSLDQRQFISGNTIYF.

The V and J genes are TRBV20-1 and TRBJ2-7, with 7 bases that match TRBD2. CDR1 is DFQATT, CDR2 SNEGSKA, per germline (reference sequence). The CDR3 runs 14 residues. With 3 bases clipped from V and 4 bases from J, the junction kept 9 bases outside the gene matches. The CDR3 loop is CSASGGRALYEQYF. CDR3 DNA: TGCAGTGCTAGTGGTGGGAGGGCCTTATACGAGCAGTACTTC.

The V gene is TRBV7-6, the J gene TRBJ2-7, with 9 bases matching TRBD1. V was pared by 5 bases and J by 5 bases, with 10 bases of the junction left unmatched. This CDR3 has 15 residues. Germline V lookup: CDR1 SGHVS, CDR2 FNYEAQ. Here the CDR3 DNA reads TGTGCCAGCAGCCCGCTCCCGGGACAGGGTAACGAGCAGTACTTC. It encodes CASSPLPGQGNEQYF. Complete variable domain (other parts from reference TRBV7-6 and TRBJ2-7): GAGVSQSPRYKVTKRGQDVALRCDPISGHVSLYWYRQALGQGPEFLTYFNYEAQQDKSGLPNDRFSAERPEGSISTLTIQRTEQRDSAMYRCASSPLPGQGNEQYFGPGTRLTVT.

V is TRBV20-1 and J is TRBJ2-7; D not resolved. V dropped 3 bases and J dropped 5 bases, with 14 bases sitting between them. Germline assignment: CDR1 DFQATT and CDR2 SNEGSKA (reference sequence). This CDR3 has 13 residues. The CDR3 DNA reads as TGCAGTGCTAGTTACGTAGGGTTAGACGAGCAGTACTTC. Translating it yields CSASYVGLDEQYF.

The V gene is TRBV28, the J gene TRBJ2-1; the D is unclear. Germline CDR1 MDHEN, CDR2 SYDVKM. The CDR3 consists of 12 residues. Trimming stripped 3 bases from V and 8 bases from J, with 8 bases between. The CDR3 nucleotides are TGTGCCAGCAGTTTTCAGACCCATGAGCAGTTCTTC. Its protein is CASSFQTHEQFF.

This clone has at least ten counts. V is TRBV7-9 and J is TRBJ2-4, with 7 bases aligning to TRBD2. With 1 base clipped from V and 9 bases from J, the junction kept 6 bases outside the gene matches. CDR1 and CDR2 (germline): SEHNR, FQNEAQ (reference sequence). This CDR3 comprises 14 residues. CDR3 nucleotides: TGTGCCAGCAGCTTAGGGGGGACTACAGGCATTCAGTACTTC. It is translated as CASSLGGTTGIQYF.

This clone was seen only a few times. The rearrangement links TRBV6-1 to TRBJ1-1; no definite D call. The V gene lost 0 bases and the J gene lost 5 bases, with 13 bases spanning the gap. Germline lookup yields CDR1 MNHNS and CDR2 SASEGT. The CDR3 totals 15 residues. CDR3 sequence: CASSEAQSLRTEAFF. Written as DNA, the CDR3 is TGTGCCAGCAGTGAAGCTCAGAGTCTACGGACTGAAGCTTTCTTT.

The genes are TRBV5-1 and TRBJ1-1; D unclear. Trimming shortened V by 0 bases and J by 1 base, and 4 bases separated the two germline ends. CDR3 length equals 13 residues. Germline V gene data show CDR1 as SGHRS and CDR2 as YFSETQ. CDR3 in amino acids: CASSLGGNTEAFF. DNA for the CDR3: TGCGCCAGCAGCTTGGGCGGGAACACTGAAGCTTTCTTT.

Only a few counts were recorded for this clone. This chain uses TRBV24-1 with TRBJ1-2; maybe TRBD1 (6 bases). Trimming removed 12 bases from V and 0 bases from J, with 22 bases in between. CDR1 is KGHDR, CDR2 SFDVKD, per germline. The CDR3 is made up of 16 amino acids. The CDR3 coding sequence is TGTGCCCCCGACAGGCTAAGCCCTTCGTCTAACTATGGCTACACCTTC. This encodes CAPDRLSPSSNYGYTF.

This clone is medium-sized. The chain recombines TRBV7-8 with TRBJ1-1; 7 positions agree with TRBD1. Trimming cost V 2 bases and J 7 bases; bases outside gene matches: 10. Per the germline V gene, CDR1 is SGHVS and CDR2 is FQNEAQ. This CDR3 is built from 15 residues. CDR3 nucleotides: TGTGCCAGCAGCTTATTTGGGGCCAGGGGGGTTGAAGCTTTCTTT. Translated, it gives CASSLFGARGVEAFF.

This clone showed up just a few times. This sequence joins TRBV6-1 and TRBJ1-6, with D possibly TRBD1 on 5 matching bases. The V gene's germline CDR1 is MNHNS and CDR2 SASEGT. With 5 bases removed from V and 11 bases from J, the gap between germline ends came to 19 bases. The CDR3 is made up of 15 amino acids. CDR3 sequence: CASSLGVAPGAPLHF. The CDR3 DNA reads as TGTGCCAGCAGTTTGGGGGTTGCCCCTGGGGCACCCCTCCACTTT.

This clone was seen more than once but under ten times. V and J are TRBV12-3 or TRBV12-4 and TRBJ1-1, with no clear D. The V end was cut by 4 bases, the J end by 5 bases, with 11 bases between. This CDR3 is built from 13 residues. The CDR3 region has the DNA TGTGCCAGCAGTTATTGGGAGAGGACTGAAGCTTTCTTT. Residues: CASSYWERTEAFF.

Relative to its sample, this clone is large (0.1 to 1%). The gene calls are TRBV18 and TRBJ2-2; a weak D match, TRBD1 (5 bases). Trimming shortened V by 0 bases and J by 4 bases, and 9 bases separated the two germline ends. CDR3 length: 15 residues. CDR1 KGHSH and CDR2 LQKENI come from the germline V gene. CDR3 DNA: TGTGCCAGCTCACCACCGCAGGGCAGCACCGGGGAGCTGTTTTTT. This sequence encodes CASSPPQGSTGELFF.

The chain links TRBV30 to TRBJ1-6; no clear D gene. The CDR3 runs 13 residues. Germline CDR1 and CDR2: GTSNPN and SVGIG (reference sequence). V lost 3 bases to trimming and J lost 8 bases, with 11 bases between them. CDR3 residues: CAWRVGSDSPLHF. As DNA, the CDR3 is TGTGCCTGGAGGGTGGGATCTGATTCACCCCTCCACTTT.

A few counts support this clone. The chain recombines TRBV27 with TRBJ1-6; D is perhaps TRBD1 (5 bases). CDR1 MNHEY and CDR2 SMNVEV come from the germline V gene (reference sequence). The CDR3 length is 15 residues. Trimming pared 3 bases from V and 11 bases from J, leaving 17 bases between. CDR3 DNA: TGTGCCAGCAGTTTGCGCAGGGACCTAAGAACACCCCTCCACTTT. Translation: CASSLRRDLRTPLHF.

The chain joins TRBV18 to TRBJ1-1, with a tentative D call TRBD1 (6 bases). The length of the CDR3 is 14 residues. The germline CDR1 and CDR2 sequences are KGHSH and LQKENI. V was clipped by 8 bases and J by 2 bases, with 15 bases between them. This CDR3 reads CASEPQGRNTEAFF. Written as DNA, the CDR3 is TGTGCCAGCGAGCCCCAGGGGAGAAACACTGAAGCTTTCTTT.

The V gene is TRBV30, the J gene TRBJ2-2; D not resolved. Germline-derived CDR1 and CDR2 are GTSNPN and SVGIG (reference sequence). The CDR3 covers 13 residues. V gave up 8 bases and J gave up 1 base, with 11 bases separating them. The CDR3 sequence is CAQQHQNTGELFF. CDR3 bases: TGTGCCCAACAGCACCAGAACACCGGGGAGCTGTTTTTT.

The gene calls are TRBV5-1 and TRBJ2-2; D unclear. From germline, CDR1 is SGHRS and CDR2 YFSETQ. Deletions cut 0 bases from V and 2 bases from J, with 11 bases between. The CDR3 loop spans 16 amino acids. CDR3 DNA: TGCGCCAGCAGCTTGGTTCCCATCGCAAACACCGGGGAGCTGTTTTTT. Translating it yields CASSLVPIANTGELFF.

This clone has just a few counts. The chain carries TRBV12-3 or TRBV12-4 and TRBJ2-5; TRBD1 matches at 9 bases. Losses at the gene ends were 5 bases for V and 2 bases for J; bases not matched to a gene: 3. CDR3 length: 14 amino acids. The chain's CDR3 is CASSTTGGQETQYF. CDR3 in DNA: TGTGCCAGCAGTACGACAGGGGGACAAGAGACCCAGTACTTC.

This clone was observed a handful of times. V usage is TRBV6-1 and J usage is TRBJ1-2; D perhaps matches TRBD1 (5 bases). CDR3 size: 15 residues. Germline CDR1 and CDR2: MNHNS and SASEGT. Trimming cost V 6 bases and J 8 bases, with 22 bases left between them. In nucleotides, the CDR3 is TGTGCCAGCAGCCTATTCGGGGCCGTCGTGGAGGGCTACACCTTC. Protein: CASSLFGAVVEGYTF.

This clone has a handful of counts. In nucleotides, the CDR3 is TGTGCCAGCAGTTCGACAGTTGAAGCTTTCTTT. Amino acids: CASSSTVEAFF. The chain uses TRBV28 and TRBJ1-1; D possibly corresponds to TRBD1 (5 bases). The CDR3 is 11 residues long. Germline loops: CDR1 MDHEN, CDR2 SYDVKM. Trimming cost V 4 bases and J 7 bases, with 7 bases left between them.